This record looks at one T cell receptor (beta chain) sequence and its context. As processed by the authors: From reference gene primer amplification, estimates of nucleated cell counts were derived. Assay used: immunoSEQ multiplex PCR; TCRdb lists only in-frame clones, some missing. V and J calls and clone size are as listed in that table; D and trimming were resolved from the DNA. Of over 100,000 clones in the sample, roughly 80% were seen once. Germline V gene data show CDR1 as MNHEY and CDR2 as SVGAGI. The trim removed 7 bases at V and 7 bases at J, leaving 10 bases unmatched. CDR3 length equals 15 residues. These data originate in a study of blood T cell repertoires in COVID-19. Overall study: Italy, Spain and the United States were the sources of the convalescent and acute COVID-19 samples. In each case, the material was cDNA or gDNA derived from T cells, B-cell-depleted T cells, or PBMCs.

This chain uses TRBV6-5 with TRBJ2-1; 10 bases are a match to TRBD2. This clonotype was obtained from a man aged 55-75 years with acute or convalescent COVID-19. What was sequenced was peripheral blood. This CDR3 is CASTRLAGLINEQFF. CDR3 DNA sequence: TGTGCCAGCACCAGACTAGCGGGTCTAATTAATGAGCAGTTCTTC.